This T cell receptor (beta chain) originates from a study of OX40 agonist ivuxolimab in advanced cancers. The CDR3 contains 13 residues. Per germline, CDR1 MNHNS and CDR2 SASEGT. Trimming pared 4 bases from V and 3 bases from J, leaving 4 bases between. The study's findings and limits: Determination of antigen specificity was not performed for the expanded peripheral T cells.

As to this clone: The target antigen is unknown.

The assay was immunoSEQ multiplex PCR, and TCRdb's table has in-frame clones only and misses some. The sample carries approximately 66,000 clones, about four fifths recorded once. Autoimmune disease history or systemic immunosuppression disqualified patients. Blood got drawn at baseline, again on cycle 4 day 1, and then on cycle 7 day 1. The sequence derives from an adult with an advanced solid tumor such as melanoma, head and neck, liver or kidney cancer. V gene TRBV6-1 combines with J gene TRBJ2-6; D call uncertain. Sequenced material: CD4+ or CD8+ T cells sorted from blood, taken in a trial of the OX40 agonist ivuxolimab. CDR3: CASSVLGANVLTF. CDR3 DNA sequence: TGTGCCAGCAGTGTCCTTGGGGCCAACGTCCTGACTTTC.